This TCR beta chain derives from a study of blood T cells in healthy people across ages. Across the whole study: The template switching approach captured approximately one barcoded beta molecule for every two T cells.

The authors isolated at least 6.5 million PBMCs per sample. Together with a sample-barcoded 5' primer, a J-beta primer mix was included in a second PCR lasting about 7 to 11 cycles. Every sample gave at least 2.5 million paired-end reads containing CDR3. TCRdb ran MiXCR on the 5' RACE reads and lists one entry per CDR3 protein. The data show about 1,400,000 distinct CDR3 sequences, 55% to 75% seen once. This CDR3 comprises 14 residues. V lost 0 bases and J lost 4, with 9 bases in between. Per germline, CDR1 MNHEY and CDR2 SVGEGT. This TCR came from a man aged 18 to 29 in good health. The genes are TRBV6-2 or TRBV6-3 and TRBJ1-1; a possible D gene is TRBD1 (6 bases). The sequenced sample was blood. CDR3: CASSYSGAGTEAFF. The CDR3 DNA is TGTGCCAGCAGTTACTCGGGGGCGGGCACTGAAGCTTTCTTT.